The clone carrying this TCR beta chain was picked up one time. Antigen: not known. These data belong to a study of cytomegalovirus exposure and HLA in healthy donors. Study-level background: A later analysis reported the 120 or so validation repertoires used the same platform as the 550 to 800 first-cohort repertoires. Overall study findings and caveats: With high specificity and sensitivity, the classifier reportedly diagnosed cytomegalovirus status. Three chains tied to CMV proved CMV antigen-specific in vitro.

Germline CDR1 reads MNHEY; CDR2 reads SMNVEV (reference sequence). CDR3 size: 13 residues. V trimming: 6 bases; J trimming: 7 bases; junction bases outside the gene matches: 5. TCRdb keeps only in-frame clones here, not all; method: immunoSEQ multiplex PCR. The repertoire holds 250,000 to 350,000 clones, with 75% to 90% as singletons. This TCR was sampled from a woman in her 30s in good health and CMV-seropositive. Sequenced sample: PBMCs. The chain joins TRBV27 to TRBJ2-7; 11 bases are shared with TRBD2. Written as DNA, the CDR3 is TGTGCCAGCAGGGGGACTAGCGGTTTAGAGCAGTACTTC. It codes for CASRGTSGLEQYF.